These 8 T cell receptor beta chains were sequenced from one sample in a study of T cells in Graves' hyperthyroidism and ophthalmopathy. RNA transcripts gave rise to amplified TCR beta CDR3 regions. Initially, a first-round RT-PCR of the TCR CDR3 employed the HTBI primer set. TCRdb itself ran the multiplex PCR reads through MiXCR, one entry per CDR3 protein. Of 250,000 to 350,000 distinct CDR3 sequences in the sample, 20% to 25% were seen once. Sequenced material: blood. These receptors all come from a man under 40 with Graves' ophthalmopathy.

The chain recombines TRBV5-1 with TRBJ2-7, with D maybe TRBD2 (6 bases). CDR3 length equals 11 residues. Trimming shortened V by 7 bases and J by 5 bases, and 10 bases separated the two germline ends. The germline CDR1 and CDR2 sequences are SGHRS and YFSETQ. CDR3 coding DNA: TGCGCCAGCCGGAGGGAGGACGAGCAGTACTTC. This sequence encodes CASRREDEQYF.

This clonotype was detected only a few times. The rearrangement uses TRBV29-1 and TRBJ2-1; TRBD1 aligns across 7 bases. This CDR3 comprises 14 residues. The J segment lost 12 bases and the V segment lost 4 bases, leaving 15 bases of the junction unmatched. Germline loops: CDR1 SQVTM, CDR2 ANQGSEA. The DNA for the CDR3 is TGCAGCGTTGTCATTGCCGGGACAGCAGTTTGGCAGTTCTTC. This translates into CSVVIAGTAVWQFF.

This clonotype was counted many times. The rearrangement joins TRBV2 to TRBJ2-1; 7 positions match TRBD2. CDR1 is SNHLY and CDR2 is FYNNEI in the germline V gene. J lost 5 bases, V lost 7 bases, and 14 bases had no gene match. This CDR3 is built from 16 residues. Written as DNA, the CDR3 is TGTGCCAGCAAGCGGGGAGTGGGCCTCAGGAACAATGAGCAGTTCTTC. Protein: CASKRGVGLRNNEQFF.

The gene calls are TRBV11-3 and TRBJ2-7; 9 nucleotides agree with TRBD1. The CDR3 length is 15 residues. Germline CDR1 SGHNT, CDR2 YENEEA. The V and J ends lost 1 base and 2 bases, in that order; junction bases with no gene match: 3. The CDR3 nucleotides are TGTGCCAGCAGCTTAGGGACAGGGGCAACCTACGAGCAGTACTTC. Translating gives CASSLGTGATYEQYF.

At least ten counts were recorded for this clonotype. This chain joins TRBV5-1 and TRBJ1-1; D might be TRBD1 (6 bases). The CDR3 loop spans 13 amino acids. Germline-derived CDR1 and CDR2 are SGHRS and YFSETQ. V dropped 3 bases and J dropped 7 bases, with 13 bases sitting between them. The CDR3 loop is CASSSDSAYEAFF. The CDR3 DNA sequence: TGCGCCAGCAGCTCGGACAGTGCTTATGAAGCTTTCTTT.

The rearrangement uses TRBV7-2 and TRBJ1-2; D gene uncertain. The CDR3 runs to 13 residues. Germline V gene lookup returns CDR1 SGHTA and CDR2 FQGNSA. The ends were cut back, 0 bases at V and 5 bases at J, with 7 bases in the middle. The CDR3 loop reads CASSLATAYGYTF. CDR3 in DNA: TGTGCCAGCAGCTTAGCTACAGCTTATGGCTACACCTTC.

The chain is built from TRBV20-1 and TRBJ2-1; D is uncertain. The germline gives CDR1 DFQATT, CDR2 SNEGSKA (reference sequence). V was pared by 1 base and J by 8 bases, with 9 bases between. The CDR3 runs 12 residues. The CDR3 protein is CSARVRAYEQFF. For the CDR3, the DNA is TGCAGTGCTAGAGTCCGTGCGTATGAGCAGTTCTTC.

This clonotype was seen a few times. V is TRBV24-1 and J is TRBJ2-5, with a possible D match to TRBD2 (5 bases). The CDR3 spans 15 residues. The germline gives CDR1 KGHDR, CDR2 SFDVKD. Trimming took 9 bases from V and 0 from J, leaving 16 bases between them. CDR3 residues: CATGAAGLHQETQYF. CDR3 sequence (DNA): TGTGCCACCGGTGCGGCAGGACTCCACCAAGAGACCCAGTACTTC.